This TCR beta chain was obtained from a study of blood T cell repertoires in COVID-19. The CDR3 has 15 amino acids. The J segment lost 4 bases and the V segment lost 1 base, leaving 5 bases of the junction unmatched. Germline CDR1 is MNHEY and CDR2 is SVGAGI. TCRdb's table, derived via immunoSEQ multiplex PCR, lists solely in-frame clones and lacks some. The sample includes roughly 250,000 clones, just over 90% of them seen just once. Cohorts were based on clinical histories the participants reported. Specimen: PBMCs or T cells enriched from blood (not recorded which). The chain links TRBV6-5 to TRBJ1-2; TRBD1 aligns across 8 bases. This TCR was sampled from a woman between 18 and 30 years old who had recovered from COVID-19. The CDR3: CASSYLDRGSYGYTF. CDR3 nucleotide sequence: TGTGCCAGCAGTTACTTAGACAGGGGAAGCTATGGCTACACCTTC.